The rows below give T cell receptor beta chains drawn from one sample of a study of blood T cell repertoires in COVID-19. The table came from immunoSEQ multiplex PCR; TCRdb's copy has only in-frame clones and leaves some out. This sample carries approximately 210,000 clones, 70% to 90% of them seen once, and the ten largest clones take 0.6% to 0.9%. Sequencing input: peripheral blood. Receptor source: a woman in her 70s with acute or convalescent COVID-19. Both conserved end residues are part of each CDR3.

TRBJ2-2,TRBV20-1,CSALWLGELFF
TRBJ1-1,TRBV6-6,CASSSSDRGKNTEAFF
TRBJ1-5,TRBV25-1,CASSPPGRNQPQHF
TRBJ2-1,TRBV28,CASSHDTLGYNEQFF
TRBJ1-4,TRBV4-2,CASSRDYRAAEEKLFF
TRBJ2-5,TRBV5-1,CASSLAKSLGAGETQYF
TRBJ2-7,TRBV2,CASSEGWTVTYEQYF
TRBJ2-7,TRBV7-9,CASSWGTSGYEQYF
TRBJ2-5,TRBV3-1/TRBV3-2,CASSPSLGVEGRTQYF
TRBJ1-1,TRBV5-1,CASSWDRAEAFF
TRBJ1-5,TRBV6-2/TRBV6-3,CASSPRASSRPQHF
TRBJ2-1,TRBV10-3,CAISAKGLAGVEQFF
TRBJ1-2,TRBV12-5,CASGLRHSGTARDGYTF
TRBJ2-3,TRBV5-6,CASRVSTGDTDTQYF
TRBJ2-6,TRBV7-9,CASSLLPRDRGLGANVLTF
TRBJ1-2,TRBV29-1,CSVDETGTYGYTF
TRBJ2-1,TRBV3-1/TRBV3-2,CASSQRGTGNEQFF
TRBJ2-3,TRBV6-6,CASSQTGTSGTTDTQYF
TRBJ2-7,TRBV6-5,CASSQTGGYEQYF
TRBJ2-7,TRBV27,CASRPAGGEQYF
TRBJ2-7,TRBV7-2,CASSLSGEQYF
TRBJ1-2,TRBV5-5,CASSARDSPGGYGYTF